This TCR beta chain was found in a study of cytomegalovirus exposure and HLA in healthy donors. Study-wide findings and caveats: With high specificity and sensitivity, the classifier reportedly diagnosed cytomegalovirus status. The authors confirmed in vitro that three CMV-associated chains were specific for CMV antigens. Usually a TCR sequence was rare, but some public TCRs were found in many donors. Sequencing depth roughly uniform across donors was assumed in presence/absence analyses.

The CDR3 has 15 residues. Germline lookup yields CDR1 SGHNT and CDR2 YENEEA. Trimming cost V 5 bases and J 4 bases; bases outside gene matches: 11. With regard to this clone: Its target is not known.

With 60 Vbeta and 13 Jbeta primers, the PCR was carried out. The repertoire was sequenced with immunoSEQ multiplex PCR; TCRdb's copy has only in-frame clones and lacks some. The sample consists of roughly 160,000 clones, roughly 78% of them appearing once. Sequences were obtained from PBMCs. The sequence came from a man aged 35 to 55 in good health and CMV-seronegative. This chain links TRBV11-3 with TRBJ2-7; 7 bases line up with TRBD2. CDR3 sequence: CASSLPRGVKYEQYF. DNA of the CDR3: TGTGCCAGCAGCCTCCCCCGGGGGGTGAAGTACGAGCAGTACTTC.